This TCR beta chain was profiled in a study of neurological immune-mediated disorders. The yield of each sequencing run was over 160 million TCR-beta sequences from 15-18 subjects. MiXCR, applied by TCRdb to the 5' RACE reads, yields one record per CDR3 protein. The sample gives about 55,000 distinct CDR3 sequences, 4% to 5.5% of which show up once; about 3% is in the top ten. This clonotype was seen at least ten times. The target antigen is unknown. Study-wide findings and caveats: Expanded clones shared no CDR3 amino acid sequences across subjects, suggesting private repertoires in all groups. Phylogenetic grouping assigned the repertoires of 18 of 34 multiple sclerosis patients to a single related-CDR3 cluster, representing a possible signature.

The CDR3 consists of 14 residues. Germline CDR1 reads SGHTA; CDR2 reads FQGTGA. Trimming shortened V by 5 bases and J by 9 bases, and 16 bases separated the two germline ends. The rearrangement links TRBV7-3 to TRBJ2-2; D could derive from TRBD1 or TRBD2 (5 bases each). The sequence was collected from a man aged 50-60 years with multiple sclerosis. The material sequenced was PBMCs. CDR3 bases: TGTGCCAGCAGCCGGGACGGGCTGGATCGGGAGCTGTTTTTT. Translating it yields CASSRDGLDRELFF.